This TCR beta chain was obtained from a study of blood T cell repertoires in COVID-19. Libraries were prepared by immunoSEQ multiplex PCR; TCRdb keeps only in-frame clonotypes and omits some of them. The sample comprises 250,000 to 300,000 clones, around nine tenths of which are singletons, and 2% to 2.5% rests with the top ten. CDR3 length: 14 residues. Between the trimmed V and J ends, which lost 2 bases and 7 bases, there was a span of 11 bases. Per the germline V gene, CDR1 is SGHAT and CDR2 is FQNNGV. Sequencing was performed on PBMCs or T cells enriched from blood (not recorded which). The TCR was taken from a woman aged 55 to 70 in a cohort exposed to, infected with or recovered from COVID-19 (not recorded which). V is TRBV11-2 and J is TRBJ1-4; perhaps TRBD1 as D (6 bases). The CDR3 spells CASSLWGRGEKLFF. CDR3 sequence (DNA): TGTGCCAGCAGCTTATGGGGGCGCGGTGAAAAACTGTTTTTT.